This T cell receptor (beta chain) was obtained from a study of T-cell memory formation after mild COVID-19. TCRdb recomputed calls from the 5' RACE reads with MiXCR, one row per CDR3 protein. The sample has 300,000 to 400,000 distinct CDR3 sequences, 13% seen once. This CDR3 has 12 amino acids. Germline assignment: CDR1 LGHDT and CDR2 YNNKEL (reference sequence). V lost 0 bases, J lost 10 bases, and 9 bases lay in between. In its sample, this clonotype was seen many times. The TCR sequence derives from a man between 18 and 35 years old who had mild COVID-19 (a few samples of this study predate the infection). Cell type and time point are not known. J is TRBJ1-1 and V is TRBV3-1, with D unclear. The sequenced sample consisted of PBMCs or a T cell subset sorted from them (not recorded which). The CDR3 spells CASSQEAQRAFF. CDR3 bases: TGTGCCAGCAGCCAAGAGGCACAGCGAGCTTTCTTT.